The present T cell receptor beta chain was sequenced within a study of spatial heterogeneity in lung cancer. Study-wide background: Each unique TCR and UMI combination was seen more than ten times on average in raw reads. Study-wide results and limits: Whereas they appeared in blood less at follow-up, ubiquitous expanded tumor TCRs appeared there more at resection.

This clonotype was counted at least ten times. Its antigen is unidentified. Time point noted: sample taken at primary tumor resection. The input material, whole RNA from tumor, nontumor lung or frozen PBMC, was sequenced unsorted. The presence of a unique molecular identifier marked each TCR cDNA molecule. TCRdb re-derived calls from the 5' RACE reads in MiXCR, one entry per CDR3 protein. This repertoire shows under 4,500 distinct CDR3 sequences, about 9.8% found once; its top ten account for 46%. Germline V gene sequence: CDR1 SGDLS, CDR2 YYNGEE. Trimming left V 3 bases short and J 4 bases short, with 17 bases between. This CDR3 comprises 16 residues.

Sample: PBMCs, taken at surgery. V and J are TRBV9 and TRBJ1-3; D is uncertain. This sequence was found in a male donor with early-stage non-small cell lung cancer. The CDR3 region is CASSAVVSARGNTIYF. In DNA form, the CDR3 reads TGTGCCAGCAGCGCCGTGGTGTCGGCCAGAGGAAACACCATATATTTT.